This T cell receptor beta chain derives from a study of blood T cell repertoires in COVID-19. Study background: There were acute and convalescent COVID-19 samples, and they came from the United States, Italy and Spain. In each case, the material was cDNA or gDNA derived from T cells, B-cell-depleted T cells, or PBMCs.

In the original processing: Estimation of nucleated cell counts was performed using reference gene primer amplification. Sequenced by immunoSEQ multiplex PCR; TCRdb stores in-frame clones only, minus some. That table furnishes V, J and clone size, whereas the DNA furnished D and trimming. The repertoire holds roughly 42,000 clones, with 75% to 90% as singletons. The CDR3 has 16 amino acids. Germline V gene sequence: CDR1 SQVTM, CDR2 ANQGSEA. With 0 bases clipped from V and 1 base from J, the junction kept 5 bases outside the gene matches. Sequencing used peripheral blood. This clonotype was sampled from a man younger than 45 with active or convalescent COVID-19. The V and J genes are TRBV29-1 and TRBJ2-4; 8 bases are shared with TRBD1. The CDR3 here is CSVEEWNRGAKNIQYF. The CDR3 DNA sequence: TGCAGCGTTGAAGAATGGAACAGGGGGGCCAAAAACATTCAGTACTTC.